This T cell receptor beta chain emerged from a study of cytomegalovirus exposure and HLA in healthy donors. Findings of the study overall: Some public TCRs appeared in many individuals, while most sequences were rare.

As regards this clone: Its antigen remains unknown.

Primers: 60 Vbeta forward and 13 Jbeta reverse. This table comes from immunoSEQ multiplex PCR, and its TCRdb copy is limited to in-frame clones, with some not included. The data contain 170,000 or so clones, about four fifths of them singletons. Sequencing used PBMCs. The clonotype comes from a middle-aged man in good health and CMV-seronegative.

The CDR3 DNA reads as TGTGCCAGTAGTATTGCGGGGGGGCGAGGCACCGGGGAGCTGTTTTTT. It specifies CASSIAGGRGTGELFF. The genes are TRBV19 and TRBJ2-2, with 9 bases that match TRBD2. Germline CDR1 reads LNHDA; CDR2 reads SQIVND (reference sequence). J was trimmed by 4 bases and V by 3 bases; bases with no gene match: 6. This CDR3 is built from 16 residues.